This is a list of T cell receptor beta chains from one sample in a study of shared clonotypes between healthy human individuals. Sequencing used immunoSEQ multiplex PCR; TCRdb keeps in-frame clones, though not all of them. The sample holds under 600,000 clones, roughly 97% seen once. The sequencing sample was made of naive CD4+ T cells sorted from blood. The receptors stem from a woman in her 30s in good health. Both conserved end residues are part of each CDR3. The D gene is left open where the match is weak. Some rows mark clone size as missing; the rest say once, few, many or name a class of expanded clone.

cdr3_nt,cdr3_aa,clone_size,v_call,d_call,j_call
TGTGCCAGCAGTTTAGACAGATACGAGCAGTACTTC,CASSLDRYEQYF,-,TRBV28,-,TRBJ2-7
TGTGCCAGCAGTGGCTTCCGGACTAGCGGGAGTGGGGAGAATGAGCAGTTCTTC,CASSGFRTSGSGENEQFF,-,TRBV6-1,TRBD2,TRBJ2-1
TGTGCCAGCAGTGATACAGGGAGAGATACGCAGTATTTT,CASSDTGRDTQYF,-,TRBV2,-,TRBJ2-3
TGTGCCAGCTCATTGTGGGCTCGGGACCAGCCCCAGCATTTT,CASSLWARDQPQHF,few,TRBV18,-,TRBJ1-5
TGTGCCAGCAGCGCGCCTGGGCGGGCTTTCTTT,CASSAPGRAFF,-,TRBV6-5,-,TRBJ1-1
TGCGCCAGCAGCCAGTCGGGGGCCCCCTACGAGCAGTACTTC,CASSQSGAPYEQYF,-,TRBV4-1,-,TRBJ2-7
TGTGCCAGTAGTACACACCGCGGGGGCTCCTACAATGAGCAGTTCTTC,CASSTHRGGSYNEQFF,-,TRBV19,TRBD2,TRBJ2-1
TGCGCCAGCAGCCAAGCACTACCCAGCACAGATACGCAGTATTTT,CASSQALPSTDTQYF,-,TRBV4-1,-,TRBJ2-3
TGTGCCAGCAGTCAGGGGGCGGTTTCCTACGAGCAGTACTTC,CASSQGAVSYEQYF,-,TRBV28,TRBD1,TRBJ2-7
TGCAGTGGGGGGGGAAACACTGAAGCTTTCTTT,CSGGGNTEAFF,-,TRBV20-1,-,TRBJ1-1
TGCGCCAGCAGCCAAGTCCGGACTCTTAATGAGCAGTTCTTC,CASSQVRTLNEQFF,-,TRBV4-1,-,TRBJ2-1
TGCGCCAGCAGCGAGGACTATTCTAGCACAGATACGCAGTATTTT,CASSEDYSSTDTQYF,-,TRBV5-1,-,TRBJ2-3
TGCGCCAGCAGCCCGGACAGGGCCGGGAGGGAGACCCAGTACTTC,CASSPDRAGRETQYF,-,TRBV5-1,-,TRBJ2-5
TGTGCCAGCTGGGCCCGGGACAGGGGCTATGGCTACACCTTC,CASWARDRGYGYTF,-,TRBV28,TRBD1,TRBJ1-2
TGTGCCAGCAGTTTAGAGAGGCGGTCCACCGGGGAGCTGTTTTTT,CASSLERRSTGELFF,-,TRBV28,-,TRBJ2-2
TGTGCCAGCAGCGTAGACAACAGGCCGTCACCCCTCCACTTT,CASSVDNRPSPLHF,-,TRBV9,-,TRBJ1-6
TGTGCCAGCAGTGCTCGCGGTGGGTCCTACAATGAGCAGTTCTTC,CASSARGGSYNEQFF,-,TRBV27,-,TRBJ2-1
TGTGCCAGCAGCTTACGTAACACCGGGGAGCTGTTTTTT,CASSLRNTGELFF,-,TRBV7-8,-,TRBJ2-2
TGTGCCAGCAGCTTAGTGTCTAGCACAGATACGCAGTATTTT,CASSLVSSTDTQYF,-,TRBV7-9,-,TRBJ2-3
TGCGCCAGCAGCTTGGTCCCAGGGGGTCACTCTGGAAACACCATATATTTT,CASSLVPGGHSGNTIYF,-,TRBV5-1,TRBD1,TRBJ1-3
TGTGCCAGCAGTTTACGGCTAGCGGGATACTACAATGAGCAGTTCTTC,CASSLRLAGYYNEQFF,-,TRBV28,TRBD2,TRBJ2-1
TGTGCCAGCAGTTGGCGGACGGATAATTCACCCCTCCACTTT,CASSWRTDNSPLHF,-,TRBV28,-,TRBJ1-6
TGTGCCAGCAGCTTTGCAGAGACCCAGTACTTC,CASSFAETQYF,-,TRBV7-8,-,TRBJ2-5
TGTGCCAGCAGTAAGACAACGGGTCTGGACGAAACCTACGAGCAGTACTTC,CASSKTTGLDETYEQYF,-,TRBV27,-,TRBJ2-7